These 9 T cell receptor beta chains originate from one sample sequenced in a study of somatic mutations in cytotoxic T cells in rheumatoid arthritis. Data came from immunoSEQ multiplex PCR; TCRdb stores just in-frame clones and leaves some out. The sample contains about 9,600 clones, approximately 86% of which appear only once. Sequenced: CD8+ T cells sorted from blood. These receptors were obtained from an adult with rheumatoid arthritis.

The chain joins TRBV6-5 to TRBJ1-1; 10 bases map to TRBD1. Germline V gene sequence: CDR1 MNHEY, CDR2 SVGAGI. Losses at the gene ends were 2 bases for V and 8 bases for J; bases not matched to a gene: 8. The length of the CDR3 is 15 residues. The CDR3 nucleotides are TGTGCCAGCAGTTACCCCGGGACAGGGGTAGCGGAAGCTTTCTTT. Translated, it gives CASSYPGTGVAEAFF.

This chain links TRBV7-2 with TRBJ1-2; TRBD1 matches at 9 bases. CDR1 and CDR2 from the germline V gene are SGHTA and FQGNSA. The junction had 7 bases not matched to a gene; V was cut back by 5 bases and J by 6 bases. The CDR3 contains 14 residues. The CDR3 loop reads CASSPSGTGNGYTF. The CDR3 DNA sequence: TGTGCCAGCAGCCCATCCGGGACAGGGAATGGCTACACCTTC. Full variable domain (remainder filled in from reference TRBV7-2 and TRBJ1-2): GAGVSQSPSNKVTEKGKDVELRCDPISGHTALYWYRQSLGQGLEFLIYFQGNSAPDKSGLPSDRFSAERTGGSVSTLTIQRTQQEDSAVYLCASSPSGTGNGYTFGSGTRLTVV.

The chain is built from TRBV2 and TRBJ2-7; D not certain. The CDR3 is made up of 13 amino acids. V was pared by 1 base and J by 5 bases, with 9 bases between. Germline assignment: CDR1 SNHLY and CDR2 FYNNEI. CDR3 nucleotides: TGTGCCAGCAGTGAAGGAGTAGGGAACGAGCAGTACTTC. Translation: CASSEGVGNEQYF.

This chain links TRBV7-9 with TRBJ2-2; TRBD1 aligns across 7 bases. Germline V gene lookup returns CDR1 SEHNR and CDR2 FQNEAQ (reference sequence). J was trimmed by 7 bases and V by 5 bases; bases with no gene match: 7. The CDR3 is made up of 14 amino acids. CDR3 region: CASSRQGSGGELFF. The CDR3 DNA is TGTGCCAGCAGCCGACAGGGTTCGGGCGGGGAGCTGTTTTTT.

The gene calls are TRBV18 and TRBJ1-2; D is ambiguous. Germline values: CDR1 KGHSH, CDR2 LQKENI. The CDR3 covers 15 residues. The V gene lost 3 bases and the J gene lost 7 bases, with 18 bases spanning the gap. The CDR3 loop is CASSPYSAGLFGYTF. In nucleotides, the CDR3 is TGTGCCAGCTCACCCTATTCGGCAGGATTATTTGGCTACACCTTC.

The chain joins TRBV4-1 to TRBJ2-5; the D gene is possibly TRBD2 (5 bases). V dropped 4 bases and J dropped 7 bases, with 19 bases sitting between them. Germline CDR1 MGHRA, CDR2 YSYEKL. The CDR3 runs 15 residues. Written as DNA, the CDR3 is TGCGCCAGCAGCCTCGAATCCGGCGGGTGGGGGACCCAGTACTTC. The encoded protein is CASSLESGGWGTQYF.

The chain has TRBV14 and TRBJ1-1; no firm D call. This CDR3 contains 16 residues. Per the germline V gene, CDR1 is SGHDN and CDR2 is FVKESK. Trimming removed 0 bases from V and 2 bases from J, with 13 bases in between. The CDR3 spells CASSQEGLAGNTEAFF. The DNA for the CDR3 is TGTGCCAGCAGCCAAGAGGGATTGGCAGGCAACACTGAAGCTTTCTTT.

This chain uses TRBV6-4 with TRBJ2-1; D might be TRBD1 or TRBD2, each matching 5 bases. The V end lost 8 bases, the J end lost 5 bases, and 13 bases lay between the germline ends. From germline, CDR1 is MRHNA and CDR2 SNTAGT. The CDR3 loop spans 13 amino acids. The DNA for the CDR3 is TGTGCCAGCGCCCATGAGGGGAACAATGAGCAGTTCTTC. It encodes CASAHEGNNEQFF.

CDR3 loop: CASSLSPLGTDTQYF. The CDR3 DNA sequence: TGCGCCAGCAGCTTGTCCCCTCTCGGCACAGATACGCAGTATTTT. This chain joins TRBV5-1 and TRBJ2-3, with D unresolved. This CDR3 has 15 residues. The germline V gene encodes CDR1 SGHRS and CDR2 YFSETQ. V lost 1 base and J 1 base, leaving 10 bases between the germline ends.